This T cell receptor beta chain was sequenced in a study of CD8 T cells in ankylosing spondylitis. Via MiXCR, TCRdb re-called the 5' RACE reads, giving one row per CDR3 protein. The sample contains 750,000 to 850,000 distinct CDR3 sequences, 10% to 15% of which appear only once. The CDR3 extends over 15 amino acids. Trimming took off 1 base at V and 3 bases at J, with 13 bases between the two ends. Study-level findings and limits: Characteristic of ankylosing spondylitis blood, it appeared, was a TCR beta motif comprising roughly eight highly homologous variants.

The table lists this clonotype with many counts. Its antigen remains unknown. The source of this sequence is a male donor with ankylosing spondylitis. This rearrangement joins TRBV12-3 or TRBV12-4 to TRBJ2-7; a possible D gene is TRBD2 (6 bases). Sequenced sample: blood, either unsorted or a sorted T cell fraction (not recorded which). The CDR3 loop is CASSLGSGGLYEQYF. DNA of the CDR3: TGTGCCAGCAGTTTAGGATCAGGAGGGCTCTACGAGCAGTACTTC.